This record looks at one T cell receptor beta chain sequence and its context. This sample is drawn from a study of blood T cell repertoires in COVID-19. This table comes from immunoSEQ multiplex PCR, and its TCRdb copy is limited to in-frame clones, with some not included. The table has some 170,000 clones, about 90% seen once; the top ten hold 1% to 1.5%. Sequencing used PBMCs or T cells enriched from blood (not recorded which). The TCR sequence derives from a human donor with acute COVID-19. The donor label of this sample is uncertain.

CDR3 in DNA: TGTGCCAGCAGTGAGGAACAGGGAGATAGGGAAGCTTTCTTT. Encoded protein: CASSEEQGDREAFF. V and J are TRBV6-4 and TRBJ1-1; D is possibly TRBD1 (6 bases). This CDR3 has 14 residues. Trimming removed 3 bases from V and 8 bases from J, with 16 bases in between. Per the germline V gene, CDR1 is MRHNA and CDR2 is SNTAGT.